Presented here are 3 T cell receptor beta chains from one specimen sequenced in a study of blood T cell repertoires in COVID-19. Assay used: immunoSEQ multiplex PCR; TCRdb lists only in-frame clones, some missing. The repertoire holds some 200,000 clones, with 75% to 85% as singletons. Sequencing used peripheral blood. The receptor set was obtained from a human donor in a cohort sampled during active COVID-19.

The rearrangement uses TRBV10-3 and TRBJ2-5, with TRBD2 identical over 12 bases. The J segment lost 5 bases and the V segment lost 4 bases, leaving 8 bases of the junction unmatched. The germline gives CDR1 ENHRY, CDR2 SYGVKD. This CDR3 spans 16 amino acids. In nucleotides, the CDR3 is TGTGCCATCAGTGTAGAACTAGCGGGAGGCGGGGAGACCCAGTACTTC. Translated, it gives CAISVELAGGGETQYF.

The chain recombines TRBV4-1 with TRBJ2-3; TRBD2 aligns across 11 bases. Germline V lookup: CDR1 MGHRA, CDR2 YSYEKL. The CDR3 covers 16 residues. V lost 3 bases to trimming and J lost 4 bases; unmatched junction nucleotides: 6. CDR3 amino acids: CASSHPGTSGPDTQYF. The CDR3 DNA reads as TGCGCCAGCAGCCACCCCGGGACTAGCGGCCCAGATACGCAGTATTTT.

The J gene is TRBJ2-1, the V gene TRBV10-2, with D tentatively TRBD2 (6 bases). Trimming pared 6 bases from V and 0 bases from J, leaving 6 bases between. Germline V gives CDR1 WSHSY, CDR2 SAAADI. This CDR3 is built from 13 residues. CDR3 loop: CASSGSSYNEQFF. CDR3 in DNA: TGCGCCAGCAGCGGGAGCTCCTACAATGAGCAGTTCTTC.